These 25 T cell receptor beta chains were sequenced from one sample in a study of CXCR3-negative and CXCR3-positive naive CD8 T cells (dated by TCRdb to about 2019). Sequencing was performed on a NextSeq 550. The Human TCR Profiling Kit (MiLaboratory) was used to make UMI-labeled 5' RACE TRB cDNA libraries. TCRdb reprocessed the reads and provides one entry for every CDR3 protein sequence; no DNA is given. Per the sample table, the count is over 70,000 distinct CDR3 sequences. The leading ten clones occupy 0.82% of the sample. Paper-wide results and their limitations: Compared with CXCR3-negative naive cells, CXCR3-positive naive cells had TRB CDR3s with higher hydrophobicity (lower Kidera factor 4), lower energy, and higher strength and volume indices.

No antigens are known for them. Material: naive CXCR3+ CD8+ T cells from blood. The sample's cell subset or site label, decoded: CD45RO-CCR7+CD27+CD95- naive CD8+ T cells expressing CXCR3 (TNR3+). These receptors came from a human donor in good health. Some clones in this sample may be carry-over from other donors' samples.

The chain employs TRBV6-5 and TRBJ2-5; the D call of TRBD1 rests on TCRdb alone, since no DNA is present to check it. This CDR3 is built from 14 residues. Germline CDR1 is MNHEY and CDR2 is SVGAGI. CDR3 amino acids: CASSKGTGQETQYF.

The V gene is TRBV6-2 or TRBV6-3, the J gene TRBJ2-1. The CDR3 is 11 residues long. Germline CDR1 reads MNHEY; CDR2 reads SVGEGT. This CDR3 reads CASRTYNEQFF.

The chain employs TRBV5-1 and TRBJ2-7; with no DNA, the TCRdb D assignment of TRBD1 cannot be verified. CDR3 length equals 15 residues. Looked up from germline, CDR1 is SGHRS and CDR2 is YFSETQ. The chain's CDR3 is CASSREYRGSGEQYF.

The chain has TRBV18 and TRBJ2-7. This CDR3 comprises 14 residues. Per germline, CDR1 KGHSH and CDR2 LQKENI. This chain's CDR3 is CASSPPQSSYEQYF.

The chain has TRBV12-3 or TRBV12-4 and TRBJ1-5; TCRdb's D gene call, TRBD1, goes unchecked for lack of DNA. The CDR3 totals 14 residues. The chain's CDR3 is CASRGEFSNQPQHF.

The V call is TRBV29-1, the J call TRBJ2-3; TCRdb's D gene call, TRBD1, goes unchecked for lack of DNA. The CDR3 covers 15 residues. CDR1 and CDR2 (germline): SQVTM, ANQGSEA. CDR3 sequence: CSVEGGQGGSDTQYF.

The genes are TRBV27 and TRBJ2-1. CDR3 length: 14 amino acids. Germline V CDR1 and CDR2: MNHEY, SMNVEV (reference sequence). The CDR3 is CASSSMSSYNEQFF.

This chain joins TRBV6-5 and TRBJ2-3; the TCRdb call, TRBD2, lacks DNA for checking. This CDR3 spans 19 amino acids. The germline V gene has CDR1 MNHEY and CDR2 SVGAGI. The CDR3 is CASSPDGLAGVAATDTQYF.

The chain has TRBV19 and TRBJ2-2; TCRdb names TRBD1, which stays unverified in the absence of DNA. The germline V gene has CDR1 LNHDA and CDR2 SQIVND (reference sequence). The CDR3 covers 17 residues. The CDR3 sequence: CASSIGGGNIITGELFF. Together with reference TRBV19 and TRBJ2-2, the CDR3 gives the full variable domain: DGGITQSPKYLFRKEGQNVTLSCEQNLNHDAMYWYRQDPGQGLRLIYYSQIVNDFQKGDIAEGYSVSREKKESFPLTVTSAQKNPTAFYLCASSIGGGNIITGELFFGEGSRLTVL.

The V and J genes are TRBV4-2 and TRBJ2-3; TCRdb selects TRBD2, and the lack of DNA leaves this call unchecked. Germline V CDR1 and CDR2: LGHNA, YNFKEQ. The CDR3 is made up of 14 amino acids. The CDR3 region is CASSSERGVDTQYF.

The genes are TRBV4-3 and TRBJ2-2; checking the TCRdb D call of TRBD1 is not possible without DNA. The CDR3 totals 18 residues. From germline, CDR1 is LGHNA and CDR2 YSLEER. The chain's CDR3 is CASSQDAARGRETGELFF.

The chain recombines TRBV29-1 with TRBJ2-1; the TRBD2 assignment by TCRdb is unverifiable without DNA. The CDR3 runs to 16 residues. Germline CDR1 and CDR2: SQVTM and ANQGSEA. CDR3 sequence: CSASRTSGREPNEQFF.

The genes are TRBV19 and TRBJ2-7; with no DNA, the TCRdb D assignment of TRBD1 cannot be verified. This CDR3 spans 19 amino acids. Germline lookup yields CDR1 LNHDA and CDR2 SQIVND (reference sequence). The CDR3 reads CASSIQGWSLREATYEQYF.

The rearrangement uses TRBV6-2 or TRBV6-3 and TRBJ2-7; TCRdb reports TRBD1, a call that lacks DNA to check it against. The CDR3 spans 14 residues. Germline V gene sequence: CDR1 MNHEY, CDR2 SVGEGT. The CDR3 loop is CASSDDPQGYEQYF.

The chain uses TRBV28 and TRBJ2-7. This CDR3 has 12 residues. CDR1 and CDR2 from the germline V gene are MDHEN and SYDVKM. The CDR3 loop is CASTPTRGEQYF.

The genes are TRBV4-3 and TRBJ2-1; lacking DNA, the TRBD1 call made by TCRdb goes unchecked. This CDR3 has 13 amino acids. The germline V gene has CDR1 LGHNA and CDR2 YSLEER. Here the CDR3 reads CASSQTGNNEQFF.

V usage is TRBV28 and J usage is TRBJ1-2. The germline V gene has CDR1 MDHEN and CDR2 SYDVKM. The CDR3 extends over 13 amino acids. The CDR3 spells CASSLSEGLGYTF.

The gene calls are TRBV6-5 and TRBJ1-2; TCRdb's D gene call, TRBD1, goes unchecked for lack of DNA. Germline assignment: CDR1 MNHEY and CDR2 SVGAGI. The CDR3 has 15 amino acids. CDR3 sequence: CASSYTPGQGGGYTF.

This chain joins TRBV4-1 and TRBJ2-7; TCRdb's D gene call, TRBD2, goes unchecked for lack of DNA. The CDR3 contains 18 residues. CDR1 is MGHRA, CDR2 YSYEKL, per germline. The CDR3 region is CASSQDIVETSGGREQYF.

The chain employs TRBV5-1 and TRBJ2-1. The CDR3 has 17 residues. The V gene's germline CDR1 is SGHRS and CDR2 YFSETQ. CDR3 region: CASSLDMPGGSYNEQFF. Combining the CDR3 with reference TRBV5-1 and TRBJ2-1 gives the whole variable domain KAGVTQTPRYLIKTRGQQVTLSCSPISGHRSVSWYQQTPGQGLQFLFEYFSETQRNKGNFPGRFSGRQFSNSRSEMNVSTLELGDSALYLCASSLDMPGGSYNEQFFGPGTRLTVL.

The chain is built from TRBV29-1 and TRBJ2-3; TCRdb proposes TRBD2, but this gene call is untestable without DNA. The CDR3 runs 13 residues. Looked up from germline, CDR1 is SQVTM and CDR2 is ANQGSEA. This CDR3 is CSVEDQGLPTQYF.

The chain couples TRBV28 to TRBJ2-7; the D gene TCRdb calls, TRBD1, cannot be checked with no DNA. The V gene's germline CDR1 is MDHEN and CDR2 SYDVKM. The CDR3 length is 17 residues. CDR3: CASSLVSLAGVSYEQYF.

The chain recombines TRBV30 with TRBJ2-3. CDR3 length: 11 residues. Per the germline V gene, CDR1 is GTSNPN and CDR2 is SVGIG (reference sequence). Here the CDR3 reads CAWSEVDTQYF.

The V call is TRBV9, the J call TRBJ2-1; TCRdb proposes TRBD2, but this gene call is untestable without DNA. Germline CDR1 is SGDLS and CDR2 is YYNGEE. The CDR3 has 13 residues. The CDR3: CASNRGGRNEQFF.

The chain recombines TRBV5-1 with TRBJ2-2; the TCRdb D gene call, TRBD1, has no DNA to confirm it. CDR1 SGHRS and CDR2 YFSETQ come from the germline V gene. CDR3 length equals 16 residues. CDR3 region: CASSLSPGRERGELFF.